Detailed here is one TCR beta chain. The antigen is unknown. The CDR3 has 16 amino acids. Germline values: CDR1 MNHEY, CDR2 SVGAGI. V shed 0 bases, J shed 4 bases, and the junction held 5 bases outside the gene matches. The sample comes from a study of shared clonotypes between healthy human individuals. At the level of the study: The study used three CD4 naive, three CD4 memory, two CD8 naive and one CD8 memory plate per donor. Whole-study results and caveats: Sequencing depth was predicted to influence how clonotypes are shared among donors.

The authors divided CD4+ cells into CD45RA+ naive and CD45RA-negative memory subsets. TCRdb's copy holds only in-frame clones and misses some; the assay was immunoSEQ multiplex PCR. Here the sample spans 2 million to 2.5 million clones, approximately 94% being singletons. The chain is built from TRBV6-5 and TRBJ2-1, with TRBD1 matching over 8 bases. This TCR came from a man aged 18 to 29 in good health. The sample comprised naive CD4+ T cells sorted from blood. Subset given: CD45RA+ positively selected. The CDR3 is CASSYSRTGTYNEQFF. The CDR3 DNA reads TGTGCCAGCAGTTACTCAAGGACAGGGACGTACAATGAGCAGTTCTTC.